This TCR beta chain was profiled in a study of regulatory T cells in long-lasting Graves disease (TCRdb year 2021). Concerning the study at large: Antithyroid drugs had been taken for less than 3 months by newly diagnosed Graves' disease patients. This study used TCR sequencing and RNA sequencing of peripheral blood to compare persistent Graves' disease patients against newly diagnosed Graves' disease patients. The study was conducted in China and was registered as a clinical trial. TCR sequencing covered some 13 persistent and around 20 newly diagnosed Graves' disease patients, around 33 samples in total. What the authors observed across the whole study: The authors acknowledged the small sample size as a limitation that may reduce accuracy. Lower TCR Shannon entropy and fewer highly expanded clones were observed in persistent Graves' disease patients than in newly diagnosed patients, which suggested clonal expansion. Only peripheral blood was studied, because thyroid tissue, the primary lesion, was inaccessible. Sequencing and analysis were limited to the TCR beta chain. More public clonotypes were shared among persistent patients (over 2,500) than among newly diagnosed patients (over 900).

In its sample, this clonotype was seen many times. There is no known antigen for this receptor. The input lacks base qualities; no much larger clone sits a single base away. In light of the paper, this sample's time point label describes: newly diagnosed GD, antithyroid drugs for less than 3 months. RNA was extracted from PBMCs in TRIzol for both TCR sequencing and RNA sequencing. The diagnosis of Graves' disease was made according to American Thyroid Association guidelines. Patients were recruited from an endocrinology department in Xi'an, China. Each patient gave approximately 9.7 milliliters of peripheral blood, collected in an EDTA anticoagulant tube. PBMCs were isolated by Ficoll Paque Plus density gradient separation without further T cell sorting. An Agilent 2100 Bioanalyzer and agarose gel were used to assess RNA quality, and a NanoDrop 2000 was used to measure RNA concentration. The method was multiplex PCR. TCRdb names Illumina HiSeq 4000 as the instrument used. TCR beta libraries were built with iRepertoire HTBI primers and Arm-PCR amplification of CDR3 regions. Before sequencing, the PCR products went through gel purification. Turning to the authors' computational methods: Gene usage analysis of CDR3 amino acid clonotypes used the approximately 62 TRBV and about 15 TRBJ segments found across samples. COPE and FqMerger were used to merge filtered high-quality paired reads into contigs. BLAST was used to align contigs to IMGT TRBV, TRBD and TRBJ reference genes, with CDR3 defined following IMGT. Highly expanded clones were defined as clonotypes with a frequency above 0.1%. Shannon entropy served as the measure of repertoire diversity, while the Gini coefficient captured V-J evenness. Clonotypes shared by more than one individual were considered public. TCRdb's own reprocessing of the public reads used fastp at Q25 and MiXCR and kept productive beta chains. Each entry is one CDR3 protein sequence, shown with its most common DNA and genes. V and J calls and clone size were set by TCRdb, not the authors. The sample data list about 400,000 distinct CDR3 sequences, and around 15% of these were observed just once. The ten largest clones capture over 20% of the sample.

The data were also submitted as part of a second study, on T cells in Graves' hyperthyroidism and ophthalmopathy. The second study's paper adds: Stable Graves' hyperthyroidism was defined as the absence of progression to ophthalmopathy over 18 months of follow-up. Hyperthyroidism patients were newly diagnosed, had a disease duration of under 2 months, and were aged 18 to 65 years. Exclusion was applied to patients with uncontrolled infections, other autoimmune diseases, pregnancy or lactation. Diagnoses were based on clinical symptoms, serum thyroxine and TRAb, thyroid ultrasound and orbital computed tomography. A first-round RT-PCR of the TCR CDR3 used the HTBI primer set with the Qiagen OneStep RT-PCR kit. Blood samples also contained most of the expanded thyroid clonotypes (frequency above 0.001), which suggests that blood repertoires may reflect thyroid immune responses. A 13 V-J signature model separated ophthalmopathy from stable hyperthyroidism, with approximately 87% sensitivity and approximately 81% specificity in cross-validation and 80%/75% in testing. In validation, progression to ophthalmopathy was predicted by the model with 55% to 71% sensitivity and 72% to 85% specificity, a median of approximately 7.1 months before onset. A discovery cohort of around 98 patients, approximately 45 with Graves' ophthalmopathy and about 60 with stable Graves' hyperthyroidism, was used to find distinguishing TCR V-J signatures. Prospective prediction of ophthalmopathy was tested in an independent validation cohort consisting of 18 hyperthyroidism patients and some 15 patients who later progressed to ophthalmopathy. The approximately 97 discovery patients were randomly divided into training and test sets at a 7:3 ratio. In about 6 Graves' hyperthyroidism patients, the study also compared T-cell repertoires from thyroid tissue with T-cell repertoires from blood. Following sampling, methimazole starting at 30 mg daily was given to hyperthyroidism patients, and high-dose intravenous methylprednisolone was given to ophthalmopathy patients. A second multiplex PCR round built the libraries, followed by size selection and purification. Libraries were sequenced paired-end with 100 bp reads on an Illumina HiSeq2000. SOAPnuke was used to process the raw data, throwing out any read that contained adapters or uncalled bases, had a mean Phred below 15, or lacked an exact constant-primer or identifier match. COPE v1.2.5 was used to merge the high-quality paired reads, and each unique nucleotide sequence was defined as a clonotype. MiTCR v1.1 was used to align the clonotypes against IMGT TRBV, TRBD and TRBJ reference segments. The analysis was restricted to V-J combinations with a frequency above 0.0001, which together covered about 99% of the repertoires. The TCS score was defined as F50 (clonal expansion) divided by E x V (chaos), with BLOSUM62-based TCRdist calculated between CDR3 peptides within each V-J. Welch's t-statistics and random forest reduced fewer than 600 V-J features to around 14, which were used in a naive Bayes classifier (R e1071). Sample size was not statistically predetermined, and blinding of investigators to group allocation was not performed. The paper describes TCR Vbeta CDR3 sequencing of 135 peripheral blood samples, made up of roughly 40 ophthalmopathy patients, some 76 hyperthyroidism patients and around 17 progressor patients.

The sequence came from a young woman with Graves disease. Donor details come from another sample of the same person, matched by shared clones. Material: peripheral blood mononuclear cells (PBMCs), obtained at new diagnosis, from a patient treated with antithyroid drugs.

The CDR3 region reads CATKTTTGYTEAFF. The nucleotide sequence reads as follows: TGTGCCACCAAGACGACGACAGGGTACACTGAAGCTTTCTTT. The sequence joins TRBV19 to TRBJ1-1, and TRBD1 matches 7 of the central bases. From a lookup of the germline V gene (reference sequence), CDR1 and CDR2 are LNHDA and SQIVND. The CDR3 runs 14 amino acids, cysteine and phenylalanine included. Kept here is only the CDR3 DNA, which spans 42 bases and is read in frame from base 1. Ends trimmed: V by 10 bases, J by 3 bases; bases unmatched to a gene: 11. Here the CDR3 is joined to the reference TRBV19 and TRBJ1-1 genes, and the full variable domain is: DGGITQSPKYLFRKEGQNVTLSCEQNLNHDAMYWYRQDPGQGLRLIYYSQIVNDFQKGDIAEGYSVSREKKESFPLTVTSAQKNPTAFYLCATKTTTGYTEAFFGQGTRLTVV.